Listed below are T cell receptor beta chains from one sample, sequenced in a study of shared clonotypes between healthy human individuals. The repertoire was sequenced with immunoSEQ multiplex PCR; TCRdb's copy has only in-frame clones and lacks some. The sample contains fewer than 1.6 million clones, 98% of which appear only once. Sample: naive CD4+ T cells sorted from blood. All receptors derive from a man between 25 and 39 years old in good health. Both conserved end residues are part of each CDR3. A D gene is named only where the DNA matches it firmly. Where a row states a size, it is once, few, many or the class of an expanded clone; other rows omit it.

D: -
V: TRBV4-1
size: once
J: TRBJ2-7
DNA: TGCGCCAGCAGCCAAGCTAGGGCAGGGAACTTTCTCGAGCAGTACTTC
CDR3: CASSQARAGNFLEQYF

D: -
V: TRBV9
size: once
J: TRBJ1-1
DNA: TGTGCCAGCAGCACACGACCGAGAGGTACTGAAGCTTTCTTT
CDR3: CASSTRPRGTEAFF

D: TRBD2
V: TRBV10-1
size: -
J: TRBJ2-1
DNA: TGCGCCAGCAGTGGAATTGGACTAGCCTTCAATGAGCAGTTCTTC
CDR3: CASSGIGLAFNEQFF

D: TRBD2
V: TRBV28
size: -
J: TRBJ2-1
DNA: TGTGCCAGCAGTTTACCGATCTGGACTAGCGGGCGCAAAACCGACAATGAGCAGTTCTTC
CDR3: CASSLPIWTSGRKTDNEQFF

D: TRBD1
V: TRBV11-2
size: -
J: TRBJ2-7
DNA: TGTGCCAGCAGCCGCGTGGGGGGGACAGGGACCGAAGAGCAGTACTTC
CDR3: CASSRVGGTGTEEQYF

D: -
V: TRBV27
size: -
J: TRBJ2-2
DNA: TGTGCCACCGGATACAGATTTTCCGCGAACACCGGGGAGCTGTTTTTT
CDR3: CATGYRFSANTGELFF

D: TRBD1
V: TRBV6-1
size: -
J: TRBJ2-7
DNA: TGTGCCAGCAGTCAACGGGACAGGGGTTACGAGCAGTACTTC
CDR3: CASSQRDRGYEQYF

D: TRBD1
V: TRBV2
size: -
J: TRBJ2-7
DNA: TGTGCCAGTTTCCGGGACAGGGCCCACGAGCAGTACTTC
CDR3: CASFRDRAHEQYF

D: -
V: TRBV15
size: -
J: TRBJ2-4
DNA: TGTGCCACCAGTGGGGGGAGTCGGATTCAGTACTTC
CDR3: CATSGGSRIQYF

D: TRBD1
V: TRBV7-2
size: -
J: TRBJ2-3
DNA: TGTGCCAGCAGCCTTACATTCCCGGGACAGGGGGTCACAGATACGCAGTATTTT
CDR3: CASSLTFPGQGVTDTQYF

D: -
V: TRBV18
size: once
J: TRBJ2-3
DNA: TGTGCCAGCTCACCACCTTCTTCCGATACGCAGTATTTT
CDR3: CASSPPSSDTQYF

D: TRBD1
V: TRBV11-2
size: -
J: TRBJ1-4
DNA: TGTGCCAGCAGCTACGGGACAAGGGGGCAGTGGGGTGAAAAACTGTTTTTT
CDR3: CASSYGTRGQWGEKLFF

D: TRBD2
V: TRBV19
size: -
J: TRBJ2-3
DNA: TGTGCCAGTAGTCCACTAGCGGCCCACACAGATACGCAGTATTTT
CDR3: CASSPLAAHTDTQYF

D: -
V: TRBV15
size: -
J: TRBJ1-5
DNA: TGTGCCACCAGCAGAGAACAGGGTAGCAATCAGCCCCAGCATTTT
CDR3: CATSREQGSNQPQHF

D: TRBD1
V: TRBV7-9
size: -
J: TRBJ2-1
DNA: TGTGCCAGCAGCTCTACCCTCGGGACAGGGACGCACAATGAGCAGTTCTTC
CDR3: CASSSTLGTGTHNEQFF

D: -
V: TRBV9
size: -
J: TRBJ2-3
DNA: TGTGCCAGCAGCCTGGGCGGGGCAGGGGGAGCAGATACGCAGTATTTT
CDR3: CASSLGGAGGADTQYF

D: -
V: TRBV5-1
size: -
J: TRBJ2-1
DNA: TGCGCCAGCAGCTTGACCGTCGGCGGGGTCTACAATGAGCAGTTCTTC
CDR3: CASSLTVGGVYNEQFF

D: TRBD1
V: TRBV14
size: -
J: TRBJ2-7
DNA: TGTGCCAGCAGCCAAAGAGGGGGCCAGACCTACGAGCAGTACTTC
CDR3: CASSQRGGQTYEQYF

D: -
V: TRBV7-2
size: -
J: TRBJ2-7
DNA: TGTGCCAGCAGCTTAGCGGGAGTCTCCTACGAGCAGTACTTC
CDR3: CASSLAGVSYEQYF

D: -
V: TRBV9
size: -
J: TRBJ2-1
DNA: TGTGCCAGCAGCGTAGGCGGAGTTTACAATGAGCAGTTCTTC
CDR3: CASSVGGVYNEQFF

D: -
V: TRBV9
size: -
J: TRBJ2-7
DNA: TGTGCCAGCAGCGGGACGGGATCGTGGTACGAGCAGTACTTC
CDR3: CASSGTGSWYEQYF

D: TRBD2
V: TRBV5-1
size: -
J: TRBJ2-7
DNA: TGCGCCAGCAGCTTGGAAGGACTAGCAGGCGAGCAGTACTTC
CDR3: CASSLEGLAGEQYF

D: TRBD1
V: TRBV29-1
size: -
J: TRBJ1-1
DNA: TGCAGCGGGACAGGGTTCACTGAAGCTTTCTTT
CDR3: CSGTGFTEAFF

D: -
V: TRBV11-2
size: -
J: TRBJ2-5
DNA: TGTGCCAGCAGCTCAACGACAAAGCAAGAGACCCAGTACTTC
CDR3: CASSSTTKQETQYF

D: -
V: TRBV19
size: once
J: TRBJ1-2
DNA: TGTGCCAGTAGTATATTGGGAAGAGTTTACTATGGCTACACCTTC
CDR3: CASSILGRVYYGYTF

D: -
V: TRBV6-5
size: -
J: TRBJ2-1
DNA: TGTGCCAGCACCAACCGACTAACAGGCAATGAGCAGTTCTTC
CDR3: CASTNRLTGNEQFF

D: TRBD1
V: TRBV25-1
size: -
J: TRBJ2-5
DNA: TGTGCCAGCAGTGAATGGGACAGCCAAGAGACCCAGTACTTC
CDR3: CASSEWDSQETQYF

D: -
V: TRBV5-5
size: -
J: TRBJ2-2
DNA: TGTGCCAGCAGCCACCCGACCCACACCGGGGAGCTGTTTTTT
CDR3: CASSHPTHTGELFF

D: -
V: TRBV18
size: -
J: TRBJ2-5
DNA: TGTGCCAGCTCACCAGGAATAGAACAAGAGACCCAGTACTTC
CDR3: CASSPGIEQETQYF

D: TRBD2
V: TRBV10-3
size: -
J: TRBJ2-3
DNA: TGTGCCATCAGTGAGTCGATGGGGCTCGCGGGAGGCTCAGATACGCAGTATTTT
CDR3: CAISESMGLAGGSDTQYF

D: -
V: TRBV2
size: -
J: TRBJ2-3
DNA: TGTGCCAGCAGTGACCTACATACGAGGGCGGCAGATACGCAGTATTTT
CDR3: CASSDLHTRAADTQYF

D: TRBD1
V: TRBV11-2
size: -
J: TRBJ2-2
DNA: TGTGCCAGCAGCCCACTGGGGACAGGCCAACGGACCGGGGAGCTGTTTTTT
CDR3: CASSPLGTGQRTGELFF

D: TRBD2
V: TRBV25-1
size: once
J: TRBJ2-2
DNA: TGTGCCAGCAGTAGACTAGCAGCAAACACCGGGGAGCTGTTTTTT
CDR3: CASSRLAANTGELFF

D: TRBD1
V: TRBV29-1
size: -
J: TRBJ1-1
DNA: TGCAGCGTGATCCGGGACAGCGGATTCGAAGCTTTCTTT
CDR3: CSVIRDSGFEAFF

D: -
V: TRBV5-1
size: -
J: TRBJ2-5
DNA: TGCGCCAGCAGCTTGTGGGACACTGTAGAGACCCAGTACTTC
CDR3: CASSLWDTVETQYF

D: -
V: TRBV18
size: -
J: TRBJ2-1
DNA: TGTGCCAGCTCACCCACCAGGTCCTACAATGAGCAGTTCTTC
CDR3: CASSPTRSYNEQFF

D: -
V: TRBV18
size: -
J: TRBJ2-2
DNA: TGTGCCAGCGCACCACCTCAGGGTCGGGACACCGGGGAGCTGTTTTTT
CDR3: CASAPPQGRDTGELFF

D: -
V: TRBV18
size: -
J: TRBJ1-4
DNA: TGTGCCAGCTCACCTTTACAGGCAGGGGCTAATGAAAAACTGTTTTTT
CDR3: CASSPLQAGANEKLFF

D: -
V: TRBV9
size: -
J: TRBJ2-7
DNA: TGTGCCAGCAGCGTAGATATCCCCCGGGGATCCTACGAGCAGTACTTC
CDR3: CASSVDIPRGSYEQYF

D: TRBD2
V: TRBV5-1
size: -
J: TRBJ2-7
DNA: TGCGCCAGCAGCTTGCCCAGCGGGATAGGCGAGCAGTACTTC
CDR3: CASSLPSGIGEQYF

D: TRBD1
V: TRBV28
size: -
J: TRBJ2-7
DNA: TGTGCCAGCAGGGGACAGATCTTCCACGAGCAGTACTTC
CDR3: CASRGQIFHEQYF

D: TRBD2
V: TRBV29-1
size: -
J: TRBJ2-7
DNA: TGCAGCGTTGAAGTGGGAGGGTACTACGAGCAGTACTTC
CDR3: CSVEVGGYYEQYF

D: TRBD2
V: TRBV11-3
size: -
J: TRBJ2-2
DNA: TGTGCCAGCAGCTTATTGCGGGAGGGCGGCACCGGGGAGCTGTTTTTT
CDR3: CASSLLREGGTGELFF

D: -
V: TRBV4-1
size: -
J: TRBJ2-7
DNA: TGCGCCAGCAGCGCGCAAGACGGAGGAGTGATCGGGCAGTACTTC
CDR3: CASSAQDGGVIGQYF

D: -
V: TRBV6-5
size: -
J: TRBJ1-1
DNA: TGTGCCAGCAGTTACTCGGGACGGGGAGGCACTGAAGCTTTCTTT
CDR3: CASSYSGRGGTEAFF

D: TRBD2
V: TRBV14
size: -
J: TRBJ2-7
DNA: TGTGCCAGCAGCTTGTCTAGCGGGGTAGCCTACGAGCAGTACTTC
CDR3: CASSLSSGVAYEQYF

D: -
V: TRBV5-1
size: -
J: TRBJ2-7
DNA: TGCGCCAGCAGCTTGGACGGGTACGAGCAGTACTTC
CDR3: CASSLDGYEQYF

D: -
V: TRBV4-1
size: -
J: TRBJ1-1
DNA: TGCGCCAGCAGCAACTTTGTCCGTGCCATGAACACTGAAGCTTTCTTT
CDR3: CASSNFVRAMNTEAFF

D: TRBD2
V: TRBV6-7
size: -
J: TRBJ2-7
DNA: TGTGCCAGCAGTCCCTCGGCGGGAGGGTGTGAGCAGTACTTC
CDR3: CASSPSAGGCEQYF